This is a list of T cell receptor beta chains from one sample in a study of blood T cell repertoires in COVID-19. Repertoires were generated with immunoSEQ multiplex PCR, while TCRdb's copy carries only in-frame clones and drops some. The sample contains 150,000 to 200,000 clones, 70% to 90% of which appear only once. Sequencing used peripheral blood. The receptors here all came from a man in his sixties with active or convalescent COVID-19. Each CDR3 is given with its conserved first and last residue. A D gene is named only where the DNA matches it firmly. Some rows mark clone size as missing; the rest say once, few, many or name a class of expanded clone.

j_gene,v_gene,d_gene,abundance,CDR3aa,CDR3nt
TRBJ1-5,TRBV4-1,.,.,CASSQERRGNQPQHF,TGCGCCAGCAGCCAAGAAAGAAGAGGCAATCAGCCCCAGCATTTT
TRBJ1-2,TRBV6-5,.,few,CASSYRGFDGYTF,TGTGCCAGCAGTTACAGGGGCTTCGATGGCTACACCTTC
TRBJ2-5,TRBV6-1,.,once,CASSDSANLEKTQYF,TGTGCCAGCAGTGATTCGGCCAACCTGGAGAAGACCCAGTACTTC
TRBJ1-5,TRBV9,TRBD1,.,CASSVGTGGSNQPQHF,TGTGCCAGCAGCGTAGGCACAGGGGGGAGCAATCAGCCCCAGCATTTT
TRBJ1-4,TRBV5-1,TRBD1,.,CASSPTGELVRVRSIGEKLFF,TGCGCCAGCAGCCCCACAGGGGAATTGGTTCGTGTTAGATCTATTGGTGAAAAACTGTTTTTT
TRBJ1-5,TRBV19,.,.,CASSRGGSSNQPQHF,TGTGCCAGTAGCCGGGGGGGCTCTAGCAATCAGCCCCAGCATTTT
TRBJ2-7,TRBV3-1/TRBV3-2,.,.,CASSHMREVNEQYF,TGTGCCAGCAGCCATATGCGAGAGGTCAACGAGCAGTACTTC
TRBJ1-1,TRBV11-2,TRBD1,.,CASSPGQGKGNTEAFF,TGTGCCAGCAGCCCAGGACAGGGTAAAGGGAACACTGAAGCTTTCTTT
TRBJ2-1,TRBV7-6,.,.,CASSLEGGGEQFF,TGTGCCAGCAGCTTAGAGGGGGGGGGCGAGCAGTTCTTC
TRBJ2-7,TRBV6-5,.,.,CASSYSQGNYEQYF,TGTGCCAGCAGTTACTCGCAGGGAAACTACGAGCAGTACTTC
TRBJ2-1,TRBV10-3,.,.,CAISGINRFASYNEQFF,TGTGCCATCAGTGGGATTAACAGGTTTGCCTCCTACAATGAGCAGTTCTTC
TRBJ2-7,TRBV3-1/TRBV3-2,TRBD1,.,CASSLPGQGVYEQYF,TGTGCCAGCAGCCTACCGGGACAGGGAGTCTACGAGCAGTACTTC
TRBJ2-7,TRBV9,TRBD1,.,CASSVGGGQYTYEQYF,TGTGCCAGCAGCGTAGGTGGGGGACAGTATACCTACGAGCAGTACTTC
TRBJ1-1,TRBV23-1,.,.,CASSQRKAEAFF,TGCGCCAGCAGTCAGCGGAAAGCTGAAGCTTTCTTT
TRBJ2-5,TRBV11-3,TRBD2,.,CASSLGSSGVGQETQYF,TGTGCCAGCAGCTTAGGTTCTAGCGGGGTTGGTCAAGAGACCCAGTACTTC
TRBJ2-7,TRBV19,.,.,CASSIDRGFSYEQYF,TGTGCCAGTAGTATAGATCGCGGTTTCTCCTACGAGCAGTACTTC
TRBJ2-5,TRBV6-4,TRBD2,.,CASSRTSEETQYF,TGTGCCAGCAGTCGGACTAGCGAAGAGACCCAGTACTTC
TRBJ1-2,TRBV4-1,TRBD1,once,CASSQPGQGAGGYTF,TGCGCCAGCAGCCAACCGGGACAGGGGGCTGGGGGCTACACCTTC
TRBJ2-7,TRBV7-9,.,.,CASSQRRTAHEQYF,TGTGCCAGCAGCCAAAGGAGGACAGCGCACGAGCAGTACTTC
TRBJ2-1,TRBV5-6,TRBD2,.,CASNYGGAIEQFF,TGTGCCAGCAACTACGGGGGGGCGATTGAGCAGTTCTTC
TRBJ1-2,TRBV2,.,.,CASTGQTANYGYTF,TGTGCCAGCACCGGACAGACAGCGAACTATGGCTACACCTTC
TRBJ1-5,TRBV5-5,TRBD1,.,CASSTFPDRGGQPQHF,TGTGCCAGCAGCACCTTCCCGGACAGGGGCGGGCAGCCCCAGCATTTT
TRBJ2-1,TRBV27,.,few,CASRQGSVYNEQFF,TGTGCCAGCAGACAGGGTTCGGTCTACAATGAGCAGTTCTTC
TRBJ1-2,TRBV6-1,.,.,CASSEETGSSYGYTF,TGTGCCAGCAGTGAAGAAACAGGGAGTAGCTATGGCTACACCTTC
TRBJ2-1,TRBV15,.,.,CATSRDRGSNEQFF,TGTGCCACCAGCAGAGATCGGGGGAGCAATGAGCAGTTCTTC
TRBJ2-3,TRBV3-1/TRBV3-2,.,.,CASSHSKFTDTQYF,TGTGCCAGCAGCCATTCTAAATTCACAGATACGCAGTATTTT
TRBJ2-1,TRBV4-2,TRBD2,.,CASSQVFSGGNEQFF,TGTGCCAGCAGCCAAGTTTTTAGCGGGGGGAATGAGCAGTTCTTC
TRBJ2-7,TRBV5-1,TRBD2,.,CASSFLAGGSYEQYF,TGCGCCAGCAGCTTTCTAGCGGGGGGCTCCTACGAGCAGTACTTC
TRBJ1-4,TRBV5-1,TRBD1,.,CASRTGQGATNEKLFF,TGCGCCAGCAGGACGGGACAGGGGGCGACTAATGAAAAACTGTTTTTT
TRBJ1-2,TRBV24-1,.,.,CATSDLQTEGYTF,TGTGCCACCAGTGATTTGCAGACGGAGGGCTACACCTTC
TRBJ2-3,TRBV3-1/TRBV3-2,.,.,CASSQDLGLRKSSTDTQYF,TGTGCCAGCAGCCAAGATTTGGGACTCCGTAAATCTAGCACAGATACGCAGTATTTT
TRBJ2-3,TRBV7-7,TRBD1,.,CASSAGTGGSGDTQYF,TGTGCCAGCAGCGCCGGGACAGGGGGCAGTGGAGATACGCAGTATTTT
TRBJ2-3,TRBV5-1,.,.,CASKASGTDTQYF,TGCGCCAGCAAGGCTAGCGGCACAGATACGCAGTATTTT
TRBJ1-1,TRBV23-1,.,.,CASSLLLTPMNTEAFF,TGCGCCAGCAGTCTTCTCTTGACTCCGATGAACACTGAAGCTTTCTTT
TRBJ1-2,TRBV19,.,once,CASNENIRGGVLRGYTF,TGTGCCAGCAACGAAAACATAAGAGGGGGAGTGCTCCGCGGCTACACCTTC
TRBJ2-5,TRBV10-3,.,.,CAIRTDTLETQYF,TGTGCCATCAGAACAGACACGTTGGAGACCCAGTACTTC
TRBJ2-3,TRBV11-1,.,.,CASSSGIAQYF,TGTGCCAGCAGCTCCGGGATAGCGCAGTATTTT
TRBJ1-2,TRBV19,TRBD1,once,CASSIDGTAFRGGYTF,TGTGCCAGTAGTATAGATGGGACAGCCTTTAGGGGTGGCTACACCTTC
TRBJ1-2,TRBV27,TRBD1,.,CASSFATGEGYTF,TGTGCCAGCAGTTTTGCGACAGGGGAAGGCTACACCTTC
TRBJ2-5,TRBV29-1,TRBD1,.,CSAVTGEETQYF,TGCAGCGCTGTGACAGGGGAAGAGACCCAGTACTTC
TRBJ1-2,TRBV9,.,.,CASSTQDTYYGYTF,TGTGCCAGCAGCACCCAAGACACCTACTATGGCTACACCTTC
TRBJ2-2,TRBV5-6,.,.,CASSSERQPTNTGELFF,TGTGCCAGCAGCTCGGAACGACAGCCAACGAACACCGGGGAGCTGTTTTTT
TRBJ2-5,TRBV6-5,.,.,CASSLMTGGETQYF,TGTGCCAGCAGCCTAATGACAGGAGGAGAGACCCAGTACTTC
TRBJ1-1,TRBV28,TRBD1,few,CASSLTTGVPTEAFF,TGTGCCAGCAGTCTAACCACAGGGGTACCCACTGAAGCTTTCTTT
TRBJ1-6,TRBV2,.,.,CASSDQGWSPLHF,TGTGCCAGCAGTGATCAGGGGTGGTCACCCCTCCACTTT
TRBJ2-1,TRBV12-2,.,.,CASRLARLAGDHPPVNEQFF,TGTGCAAGTCGCTTAGCCCGGCTAGCGGGGGACCACCCCCCAGTGAATGAGCAGTTCTTC
TRBJ2-1,TRBV5-1,.,.,CASQLRGGRGLLYNEQFF,TGCGCCAGCCAACTACGGGGTGGGCGGGGGCTTCTCTACAATGAGCAGTTCTTC
TRBJ2-2,TRBV7-5,.,.,CVRSLGDRRGGELFF,TGTGTCAGAAGCTTAGGGGACCGGAGGGGCGGGGAGCTGTTTTTT